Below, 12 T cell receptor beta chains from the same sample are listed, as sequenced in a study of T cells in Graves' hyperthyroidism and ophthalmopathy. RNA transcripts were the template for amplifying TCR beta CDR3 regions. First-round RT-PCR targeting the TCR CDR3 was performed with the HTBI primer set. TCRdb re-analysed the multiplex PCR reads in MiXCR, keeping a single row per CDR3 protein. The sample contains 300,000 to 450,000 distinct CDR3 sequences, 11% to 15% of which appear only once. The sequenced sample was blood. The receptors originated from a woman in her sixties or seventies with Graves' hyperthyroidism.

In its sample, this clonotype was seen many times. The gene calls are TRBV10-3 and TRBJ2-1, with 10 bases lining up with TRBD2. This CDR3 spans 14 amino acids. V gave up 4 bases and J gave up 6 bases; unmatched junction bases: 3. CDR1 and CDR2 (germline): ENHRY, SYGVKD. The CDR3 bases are TGTGCCATCAGTGGGCTAGCGGGAGTCAATGAGCAGTTCTTC. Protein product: CAISGLAGVNEQFF.

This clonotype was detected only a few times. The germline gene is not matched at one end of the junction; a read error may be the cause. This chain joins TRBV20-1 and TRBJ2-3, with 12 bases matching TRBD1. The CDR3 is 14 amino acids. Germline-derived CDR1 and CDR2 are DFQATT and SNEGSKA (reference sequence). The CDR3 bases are TGCAGCGCTACCGGGACAGGGGGCCCAGATACGCAGTATTTT. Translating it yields CSATGTGGPDTQYF.

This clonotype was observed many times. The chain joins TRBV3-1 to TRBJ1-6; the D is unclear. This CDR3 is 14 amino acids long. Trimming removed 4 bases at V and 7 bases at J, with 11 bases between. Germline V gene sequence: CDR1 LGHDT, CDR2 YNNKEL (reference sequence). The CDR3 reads CASSPRRQNSPLHF. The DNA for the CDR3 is TGTGCCAGCAGCCCCCGACGGCAAAATTCACCCCTCCACTTT.

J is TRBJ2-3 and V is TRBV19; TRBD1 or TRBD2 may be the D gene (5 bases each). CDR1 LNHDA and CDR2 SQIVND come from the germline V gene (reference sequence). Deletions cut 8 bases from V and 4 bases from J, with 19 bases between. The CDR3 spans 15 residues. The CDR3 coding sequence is TGTGCCAGTGCTGGGGGAGCCAGAGGTCCAGATACGCAGTATTTT. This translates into CASAGGARGPDTQYF.

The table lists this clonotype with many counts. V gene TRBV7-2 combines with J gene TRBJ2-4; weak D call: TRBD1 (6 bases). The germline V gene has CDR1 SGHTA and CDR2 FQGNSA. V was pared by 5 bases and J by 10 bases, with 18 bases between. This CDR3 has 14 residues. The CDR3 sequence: CASSPRRTEWIQYF. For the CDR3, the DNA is TGTGCCAGCAGCCCCCGGAGGACAGAGTGGATTCAGTACTTC.

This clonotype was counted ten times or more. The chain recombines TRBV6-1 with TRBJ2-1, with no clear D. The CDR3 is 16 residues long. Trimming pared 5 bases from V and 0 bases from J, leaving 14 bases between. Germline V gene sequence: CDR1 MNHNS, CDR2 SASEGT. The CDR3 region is CASSSVLQSSYNEQFF. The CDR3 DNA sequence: TGTGCCAGCAGTTCGGTACTCCAGAGCTCCTACAATGAGCAGTTCTTC.

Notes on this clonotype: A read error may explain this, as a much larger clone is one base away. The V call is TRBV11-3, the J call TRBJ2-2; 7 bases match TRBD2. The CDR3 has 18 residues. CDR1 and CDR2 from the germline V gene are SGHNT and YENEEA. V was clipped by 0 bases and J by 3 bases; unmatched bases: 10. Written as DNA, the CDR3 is TGTGCCAGCAGCTTAGAGGCTGGCGGGAGTTCTGACACCGGGGAGCTGTTTTTT. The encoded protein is CASSLEAGGSSDTGELFF.

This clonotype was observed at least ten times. CDR3 in amino acids: CATSTENTEAFF. Here the CDR3 DNA reads TGTGCCACCTCTACGGAGAACACTGAAGCTTTCTTT. The chain has TRBV2 and TRBJ1-1; D gene ambiguous. Trimming shortened V by 10 bases and J by 1 base, and 10 bases separated the two germline ends. Germline loops: CDR1 SNHLY, CDR2 FYNNEI. The CDR3 has 12 amino acids.

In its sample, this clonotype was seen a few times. This CDR3 is CASWTGYEQYF. The CDR3 DNA is TGTGCCTCCTGGACAGGCTACGAGCAGTACTTC. The chain has TRBV30 and TRBJ2-7, with 7 bases matching TRBD1. The CDR3 is 11 amino acids. Trimming cost V 7 bases and J 3 bases; bases outside gene matches: 3. CDR1 is GTSNPN and CDR2 is SVGIG in the germline V gene (reference sequence).

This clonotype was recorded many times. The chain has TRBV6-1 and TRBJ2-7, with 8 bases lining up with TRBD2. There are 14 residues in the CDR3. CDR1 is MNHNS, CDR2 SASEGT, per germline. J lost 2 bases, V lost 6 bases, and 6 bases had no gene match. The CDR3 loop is CASRPTSVTYEQYF. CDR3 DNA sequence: TGTGCCAGCAGGCCGACTAGCGTCACCTACGAGCAGTACTTC.

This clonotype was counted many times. The CDR3 DNA sequence: TGTGCCAGCAGCTTAGGGAGGGATCCCCCGGTGAATGAGCAGTTCTTC. This sequence encodes CASSLGRDPPVNEQFF. V usage is TRBV7-2 and J usage is TRBJ2-1, with D perhaps TRBD2 (6 bases). This CDR3 contains 16 residues. The V and J ends lost 1 base and 7 bases respectively, with 17 bases between them. CDR1 is SGHTA and CDR2 is FQGNSA in the germline V gene.

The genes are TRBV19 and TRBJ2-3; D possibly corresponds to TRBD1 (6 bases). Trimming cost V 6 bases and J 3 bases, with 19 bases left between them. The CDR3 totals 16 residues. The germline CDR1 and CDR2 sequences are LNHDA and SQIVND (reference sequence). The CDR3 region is CASSPETGLLTDTQYF. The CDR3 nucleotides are TGTGCCAGTAGCCCAGAAACAGGGCTGTTAACAGATACGCAGTATTTT.